This T cell receptor beta chain is drawn from a study of early T cells in non-severe SARS-CoV-2 infection. Study as a whole: RNA in bulk from unsorted whole blood was sequenced, and chains were unpaired. Findings and limits, study-wide: VDJdb-based annotation leaned toward anti-spike CD8 responses and missed private and CD4 specificities.

The V segment lost 5 bases and the J segment 7 bases; nucleotides outside the gene matches: 11. In germline, CDR1 is DFQATT, CDR2 SNEGSKA (reference sequence). This CDR3 contains 14 residues. This clonotype has at least ten counts. Its antigen is still unknown. Separate cDNA molecules each had unique molecular identifiers attached to them. From the 5' RACE reads, TCRdb called clonotypes with MiXCR, one entry per CDR3 protein. The sample contains tens of thousands of distinct CDR3 sequences, about 5% of which appear only once. The chain couples TRBV20-1 to TRBJ2-1, with TRBD2 identical over 7 bases. The sample here was whole blood, taken at baseline. This clonotype originated in an adult who was a healthcare worker with PCR-confirmed SARS-CoV-2 infection or an uninfected control (not recorded which). The CDR3 region is CSAEMAGVGNEQFF. CDR3 nucleotides: TGCAGTGCTGAGATGGCGGGAGTGGGGAATGAGCAGTTCTTC.